A selection of T cell receptor beta chains follows, all from one sample in a study of tumor-infiltrating lymphocytes in primary liver carcinoma. TCRdb re-analysed the multiplex PCR reads in MiXCR, keeping a single row per CDR3 protein. The sample yields 250,000 to 400,000 distinct CDR3 sequences, 55% to 65% seen once. The sequenced sample consisted of peripheral blood. The receptors shown here come from a man aged 40-49 years with primary liver carcinoma and hepatitis B virus infection. The CDR3 runs from the conserved cysteine through the conserved F or W. A D gene is named only where the DNA matches it firmly. Not all rows give a size; the values are once, few, many and, for expanded clones, a class.

size	J	V	D	CDR3	DNA
few	TRBJ2-3	TRBV30	TRBD2	CAGEKGAGGSDTQYF	TGTGCCGGAGAAAAGGGAGCGGGAGGTTCAGATACGCAGTATTTT
many	TRBJ1-2	TRBV5-6	TRBD1	CASSPQGTGSFGYTF	TGTGCCAGCAGCCCGCAGGGGACAGGGAGTTTCGGCTACACCTTC
many	TRBJ2-3	TRBV10-2	-	CASMRTDTQYF	TGCGCCAGCATGCGTACAGATACGCAGTATTTT
-	TRBJ2-3	TRBV29-1	-	CSVHKIGGSYTQYF	TGCAGCGTCCATAAGATAGGGGGGAGTTATACGCAGTATTTT
few	TRBJ2-7	TRBV4-2	-	CASSRERLRSYEQYF	TGTGCCAGCAGCCGAGAGAGGCTGCGGAGCTACGAGCAGTACTTC
many	TRBJ2-3	TRBV5-5	TRBD2	CASSPTGTSGSGDTQYF	TGTGCCAGCAGCCCGACCGGGACTAGCGGGAGTGGAGATACGCAGTATTTT
-	TRBJ2-1	TRBV12-3/TRBV12-4	TRBD2	CASSSLAASYKEQFF	TGTGCCAGCAGTTCGCTAGCGGCGTCCTACAAAGAGCAGTTCTTC
-	TRBJ2-7	TRBV11-2	-	CTSSLVRLVTYEQYF	TGTACCAGCAGCTTAGTTCGGCTAGTGACATACGAGCAGTACTTC
once	TRBJ1-1	TRBV6-2/TRBV6-3	TRBD1	CSSSYGQGRAFF	TGTTCCAGCAGTTACGGACAGGGAAGAGCTTTCTTT
few	TRBJ1-1	TRBV7-8	TRBD1	CASSSGQVPNTEAFF	TGTGCCAGCAGCAGCGGACAGGTTCCAAACACTGAAGCTTTCTTT
-	TRBJ2-1	TRBV7-8	TRBD1	CASSRRDSSYNEQFF	TGTGCCAGCAGCCGCCGGGACAGTTCCTACAATGAGCAGTTCTTC
many	TRBJ2-7	TRBV6-5	-	CASRLAGSFAQYF	TGTGCCAGCAGGCTAGCTGGTAGTTTTGCGCAGTACTTC
once	TRBJ2-7	TRBV30	TRBD2	CVYPGLAGLNEQYF	TGTGTCTACCCGGGACTAGCGGGACTGAATGAGCAGTACTTC
-	TRBJ2-5	TRBV6-1	TRBD2	CASRERLAGGPRSETQYF	TGTGCCAGCAGGGAGAGACTAGCGGGAGGGCCGAGGTCAGAGACCCAGTACTTC
-	TRBJ2-3	TRBV15	TRBD2	CATNRGTSMETDTQYF	TGTGCCACCAACAGAGGGACTAGCATGGAGACAGATACGCAGTATTTT
many	TRBJ2-3	TRBV12-3/TRBV12-4	-	CASRDRATGTQYF	TGTGCCAGCAGGGACCGGGCCACAGGTACGCAGTATTTT
-	TRBJ1-3	TRBV12-3/TRBV12-4	-	CASNEGRGDSGNTIYF	TGTGCCAGCAACGAGGGACGGGGAGACTCTGGAAACACCATATATTTT
-	TRBJ1-2	TRBV28	TRBD1	CASSSGQTNYGYTF	TGTGCCAGCAGTTCGGGACAGACTAACTATGGCTACACCTTC
-	TRBJ2-1	TRBV19	-	CASSIRGLRNEQFF	TGTGCCAGTAGTATCAGGGGCTTAAGGAATGAGCAGTTCTTC
-	TRBJ2-7	TRBV14	-	CASSKQQGGGEQYF	TGTGCCAGCAGCAAACAACAGGGTGGAGGCGAGCAGTACTTC
few	TRBJ1-2	TRBV24-1	-	CATSDSKMGGYGYTF	TGTGCCACCAGTGATTCCAAAATGGGCGGCTATGGCTACACCTTC
-	TRBJ2-3	TRBV24-1	-	CATSDPQGLERDTQYF	TGTGCCACCAGTGACCCACAAGGGCTGGAAAGAGATACGCAGTATTTT
many	TRBJ1-3	TRBV6-1	-	CASSEGVMRGNTIYF	TGTGCCAGCAGTGAAGGGGTCATGAGGGGAAACACCATATATTTT
-	TRBJ2-1	TRBV7-9	-	CVSSLRNTGDEQFF	TGTGTCAGCAGCTTACGAAATACAGGCGATGAGCAGTTCTTC
-	TRBJ2-5	TRBV5-1	-	CASSFPGEETQYF	TGCGCCAGCAGCTTCCCGGGAGAAGAGACCCAGTACTTC
-	TRBJ2-1	TRBV11-2	TRBD2	CASSPWSGGYDEQFF	TGTGCCAGCAGCCCTTGGAGCGGGGGGTACGATGAGCAGTTCTTC
-	TRBJ1-5	TRBV12-3/TRBV12-4	TRBD1	CASRQGDQPQHF	TGTGCCAGCAGACAGGGGGATCAGCCCCAGCATTTT
many	TRBJ2-1	TRBV4-2	TRBD2	CASSQDWSGSYNEQFF	TGTGCCAGCAGCCAAGATTGGAGCGGGAGTTACAATGAGCAGTTCTTC
-	TRBJ2-7	TRBV6-6	TRBD2	CASSYTGAGGRYERYF	TGTGCCAGCAGTTACACTGGGGCGGGAGGGCGCTACGAGCGGTACTTC
-	TRBJ2-1	TRBV14	-	CANSHIQETQFF	TGTGCCAACAGCCACATCCAGGAGACCCAGTTCTTC